This TCR beta chain was captured in a study of immune characterization of retroperitoneal liposarcoma. This clonotype is a singleton in its sample. The germline V gene encodes CDR1 SGHVS and CDR2 FNYEAQ. The junction had 1 base not matched to a gene; V was cut back by 0 bases and J by 6 bases. The length of the CDR3 is 13 residues. One entry per CDR3 protein, called by TCRdb with MiXCR from the PCR reads. This sample has some 3,100 distinct CDR3 sequences, with about 40% found just once. V is TRBV7-6 and J is TRBJ1-2, with 7 bases that match TRBD1. The TCR sequence derives from a male donor with retroperitoneal liposarcoma. Sequences were obtained from tumor tissue. The CDR3 here is CASSLAGGNGYTF. The CDR3 region has the DNA TGTGCCAGCAGCTTAGCAGGGGGCAATGGCTACACCTTC.